The T cell receptor beta chain under discussion was sequenced for a study of cytomegalovirus exposure and HLA in healthy donors. Study-wide findings and caveats: It was shown in a later analysis that HLA-associated TCR beta chains were more clonally expanded than other, equally common chains.

This clone appeared a few times. No antigen is known for it. This CDR3 is 15 amino acids long. Germline lookup yields CDR1 MNHEY and CDR2 SVGAGI. Trimming took 0 bases from V and 1 from J, leaving 9 bases between them. PCR used 60 Vbeta primers and 13 Jbeta primers. Measured with immunoSEQ multiplex PCR; TCRdb has only the in-frame clones, and not every one. The table includes around 97,000 clones, about four fifths detected once. This receptor was taken from a man aged 35 to 55 in good health and CMV-seropositive. The V call is TRBV6-5, the J call TRBJ1-1, with D unresolved. The sequenced sample consisted of PBMCs. For the CDR3, the DNA is TGTGCCAGCAGTTACTCGTCCCAGGCGAACACTGAAGCTTTCTTT. It specifies CASSYSSQANTEAFF.